The 11 T cell receptor beta chains below were found in one sample sequenced in a study of Ad26.COV2.S vaccination and SARS-CoV-2 variants. The protocol was immunoSEQ multiplex PCR, while the TCRdb copy is restricted to in-frame clones and leaves out a portion. Among hundreds of thousands of clones listed, 80% to 90% were seen once. Treatment specified: some 20 received Ad26.COV2.S at low or high dose, single or two shots; five or six received placebo; per-sample allocation not given. Specimen acquisition occurred on day 63 following the initial vaccine or placebo injection. Material: peripheral blood, obtained in a trial of Ad26.COV2.S vaccine versus placebo. All receptors come from a person between 18 and 65 years old who received the Ad26.COV2.S COVID-19 vaccine or a placebo.

The V call is TRBV18, the J call TRBJ2-1; a weak D match, TRBD2 (6 bases). V shed 3 bases and J shed 7 bases, with 7 bases lying between them. The CDR3 extends over 12 amino acids. Germline loops: CDR1 KGHSH, CDR2 LQKENI. CDR3 in DNA: TGTGCCAGCTCACCGGGACTGAATGAGCAGTTCTTC. Its protein product is CASSPGLNEQFF.

Many counts were recorded for this clone. This chain connects TRBV30 to TRBJ1-2; no clear D. The CDR3 contains 10 residues. Per germline, CDR1 GTSNPN and CDR2 SVGIG (reference sequence). Deletions cut 7 bases from V and 2 bases from J, with 5 bases between. CDR3 in amino acids: CALDNYGYTF. CDR3 DNA sequence: TGTGCCTTGGACAACTATGGCTACACCTTC.

A single count supports this clone. CDR3 residues: CASSVDIGVGSVSYNEQFF. The CDR3 DNA reads as TGTGCCAGCAGCGTAGACATTGGGGTTGGGTCAGTTTCTTACAATGAGCAGTTCTTC. The chain joins TRBV9 to TRBJ2-1, with D uncertain. Per the germline V gene, CDR1 is SGDLS and CDR2 is YYNGEE. The V and J ends lost 0 bases and 4 bases respectively, with 23 bases between them. The CDR3 is 19 residues long.

The rearrangement joins TRBV2 to TRBJ1-6, with 10 bases identical to TRBD1. The CDR3 is made up of 16 amino acids. CDR1 SNHLY and CDR2 FYNNEI come from the germline V gene. V was pared by 6 bases and J by 10 bases, with 12 bases of the junction left unmatched. CDR3 coding DNA: TGTGCCAGCAGATGGCTCCGCGGACAGGGGGGCTCACCCCTCCACTTT. As protein: CASRWLRGQGGSPLHF. Looking up the rest from reference TRBV2 and TRBJ1-6 gives the full variable domain: EPEVTQTPSHQVTQMGQEVILRCVPISNHLYFYWYRQILGQKVEFLVSFYNNEISEKSEIFDDQFSVERPDGSNFTLKIRSTKLEDSAMYFCASRWLRGQGGSPLHFGNGTRLTVT.

V is TRBV20-1 and J is TRBJ2-5; 10 bases align to TRBD1. V lost 3 bases to trimming and J lost 3 bases; unmatched junction nucleotides: 10. This CDR3 is 16 amino acids long. Germline V CDR1 and CDR2: DFQATT, SNEGSKA (reference sequence). Written as DNA, the CDR3 is TGCAGTGCTAGTCTATCGGGACAGGGGAAAAAAGAGACCCAGTACTTC. It codes for CSASLSGQGKKETQYF.

This clone was seen just once. This chain uses TRBV2 with TRBJ1-2, with 7 bases that match TRBD1. CDR3 size: 15 residues. With 4 bases clipped from V and 4 bases from J, the junction kept 9 bases outside the gene matches. Germline V gives CDR1 SNHLY, CDR2 FYNNEI. CDR3: CASSAQQGLLYGYTF. CDR3 nucleotides: TGTGCCAGCAGTGCCCAACAGGGGTTACTCTATGGCTACACCTTC.

The chain is built from TRBV21-1 and TRBJ2-3; TRBD1 is the table's D call, not checked against the DNA. TRBV21-1 represents a pseudogene. This CDR3 contains 12 residues. This CDR3 reads CAPSGITDTQYF. DNA of the CDR3: TGTGCCCCCTCAGGGATCACAGATACGCAGTATTTT.

The chain couples TRBV5-1 to TRBJ2-5; a weak D match, TRBD2 (6 bases). The V gene lost 0 bases and the J gene lost 1 base, with 13 bases spanning the gap. The CDR3 spans 16 residues. In germline, CDR1 is SGHRS, CDR2 YFSETQ. CDR3 in DNA: TGCGCCAGCAGCTTGGTTGGTAGCGGACTCCAAGAGACCCAGTACTTC. It encodes CASSLVGSGLQETQYF.

The chain uses TRBV3-1 (or the pseudogene TRBV3-2) and TRBJ2-3; 8 nucleotides match TRBD2. With V trimmed by 4 bases and J by 4 bases, 4 bases remained unmatched. Germline lookup yields CDR1 LGHDT and CDR2 YNNKEL (reference sequence). The CDR3 is 14 residues long. The CDR3 nucleotides are TGTGCCAGCAGCCGAGGACTAGCTCCAGATACGCAGTATTTT. It yields the protein CASSRGLAPDTQYF.

The rearrangement uses TRBV9 and TRBJ1-3; no clear D. Looked up from germline, CDR1 is SGDLS and CDR2 is YYNGEE. V was shortened by 3 bases and J by 8 bases, with 12 bases between the two germline ends. This CDR3 has 13 amino acids. This chain's CDR3 is CASSGWTADTIYF. The CDR3 DNA is TGTGCCAGCAGCGGGTGGACGGCGGACACCATATATTTT.

The V and J genes are TRBV5-1 and TRBJ2-2; D remains unclear. V lost 4 bases and J 4 bases, leaving 8 bases between the germline ends. In germline, CDR1 is SGHRS, CDR2 YFSETQ. The CDR3 runs to 13 residues. The CDR3 loop is CASSELGTGELFF. The DNA of the CDR3 is TGCGCCAGCAGCGAGCTGGGCACCGGGGAGCTGTTTTTT.